This TCR beta chain was recovered during a study of cytomegalovirus exposure and HLA in healthy donors. About the study: Earlier work reported 117 million unique TCR beta sequences from some 170 million T cells.

Trimming cost V 2 bases and J 0 bases, with 8 bases left between them. The CDR3 has 15 residues. Germline values: CDR1 LNHDA, CDR2 SQIVND (reference sequence). This clone appeared once. Its matching antigen is unknown. Findings of the study overall: Per a later analysis, 15,000 to 20,000 TCR beta sequences showed association with HLA alleles at 0.05 false discovery rate.

The study ran its PCR with 60 Vbeta and 13 Jbeta primers. The table came from immunoSEQ multiplex PCR; TCRdb's copy has only in-frame clones and leaves some out. The data hold approximately 100,000 clones, with around 62% observed a single time. The rearrangement joins TRBV19 to TRBJ1-5, with D unclear. Sequenced: PBMCs. This TCR was recovered from a man aged 25-45 years in good health and CMV-seropositive. CDR3 in amino acids: CASSITHYSNQPQHF. The CDR3 coding sequence is TGTGCCAGTAGTATAACCCACTATAGCAATCAGCCCCAGCATTTT.